The 3 T cell receptor beta chains below come from one sample, sequenced in a study of cytomegalovirus exposure and HLA in healthy donors. PCR amplification relied on 60 Vbeta primers (plus 13 Jbeta primers). The data were produced by immunoSEQ multiplex PCR, yet TCRdb's version contains in-frame clones alone and is incomplete. The sample contains about 130,000 clones, just over 70% of which appear only once. Specimen: PBMCs. All receptors derive from a woman aged 60-75 years in good health and CMV-seropositive.

V and J are TRBV27 and TRBJ1-5; 7 nucleotides match TRBD1. Losses at the gene ends were 2 bases for V and 6 bases for J; bases not matched to a gene: 4. There are 14 residues in the CDR3. CDR1 is MNHEY, CDR2 SMNVEV, per germline (reference sequence). The CDR3 bases are TGTGCCAGCAGTTTAGGGTCAGGGGGTCAGCCCCAGCATTTT. Its protein product is CASSLGSGGQPQHF.

This chain uses TRBV7-9 with TRBJ2-7; D uncertain. The CDR3 contains 15 residues. CDR1 and CDR2 from the germline V gene are SEHNR and FQNEAQ (reference sequence). The ends were cut back, 5 bases at V and 1 base at J, with 15 bases in the middle. CDR3 residues: CASSQDFLRSYEQYF. DNA of the CDR3: TGTGCCAGCAGCCAAGATTTTCTAAGATCCTACGAGCAGTACTTC. Variable domain in full (rest from reference TRBV7-9 and TRBJ2-7): DTGVSQNPRHKITKRGQNVTFRCDPISEHNRLYWYRQTLGQGPEFLTYFQNEAQLEKSRLLSDRFSAERPKGSFSTLEIQRTEQGDSAMYLCASSQDFLRSYEQYFGPGTRLTVT.

The V and J genes are TRBV11-1 and TRBJ1-1, with D uncertain. Germline CDR1 and CDR2: SGHAT and FQDESV (reference sequence). V lost 1 base, J lost 0 bases, and 9 bases lay in between. The CDR3 is 15 amino acids. The DNA of the CDR3 is TGTGCCAGCAGCTTAGAGGCGGGAATGAACACTGAAGCTTTCTTT. Translation gives CASSLEAGMNTEAFF.